This T cell receptor (beta chain) was recorded in a study of Graves' ophthalmopathy and Graves' hyperthyroidism. A remark on this clonotype: The antigen is undetermined.

Study observations and caveats: The model's prediction of ophthalmopathy progression had 70.59% sensitivity and approximately 77% specificity.

Amplification from RNA transcripts yielded the TCR beta CDR3 regions. Scientists carried out first-round RT-PCR using HTBI primers and then a second-round multiplex PCR. TCRdb used MiXCR to reprocess the multiplex PCR reads, holding one entry per CDR3 protein. The sample consists of around 1,000,000 distinct CDR3 sequences, about 38% of them appearing once. Trimming cost V 2 bases and J 7 bases, with 21 bases left between them. Germline V gene sequence: CDR1 LGHNA, CDR2 YNFKEQ. This CDR3 contains 16 residues. Exclusion applied to patients with other autoimmune diseases, uncontrolled infections, pregnancy or lactation.

Material for sequencing was peripheral blood or thyroid tissue (not recorded which). This chain uses TRBV4-2 with TRBJ2-7, with unresolved D. The TCR sequence derives from an adult man with Graves' hyperthyroidism. The CDR3 DNA follows: TGTGCCAGCAGCCAAACCCCGGCAGTAGCTTCGGAGGAGCAGTACTTC. Protein: CASSQTPAVASEEQYF.